This T cell receptor beta chain was recovered during a study of T-cell memory formation after mild COVID-19. TCRdb called the 5' RACE reads again in MiXCR, with one record for every CDR3 protein. The data contain 170,000 or so distinct CDR3 sequences, about a fifth of them singletons. CDR3 size: 15 residues. With 8 bases removed from V and 5 bases from J, the gap between germline ends came to 21 bases. Germline loops: CDR1 MNHNS, CDR2 SASEGT. Study conclusions and caveats: Certain responding clones were present in pre-infection memory, suggesting participation of cross-reactive memory.

Concerning this clonotype: Its antigen remains unidentified.

Sequenced material: PBMCs or a T cell subset sorted from them (not recorded which). The rearrangement joins TRBV6-1 to TRBJ1-1; a possible D gene is TRBD1 (6 bases). The TCR comes from an adult woman who had mild COVID-19 (a few samples of this study predate the infection). Cell type and time point are not known. The CDR3: CASSRWHREGTEAFF. The CDR3 region has the DNA TGTGCCAGCTCCCGATGGCACAGGGAGGGGACTGAAGCTTTCTTT.